One and the same sample provided the 13 T cell receptor beta chains below, sequenced in a study of response to subunit inactivated influenza vaccine. Each CDR3 protein is one row after TCRdb ran MiXCR on the RT-PCR reads. The data hold about 540,000 distinct CDR3 sequences, with around a quarter observed a single time. These data were also filed under a second study, of T cells expressing NK-cell markers. This second study says: cDNA encoding TCR beta was synthesized via 5'RACE template switching incorporating UMIs.

The input for sequencing was CD4+ T cells sorted from PBMCs, taken 12 days after vaccination. All receptors come from a man aged 50 to 59 who received an inactivated influenza vaccine.

CDR3 amino acids: CASNPGRGANEQFF. CDR3 nucleotides: TGTGCCAGCAACCCGGGGCGGGGGGCGAATGAGCAGTTCTTC. The chain uses TRBV9 and TRBJ2-1; 8 nucleotides align to TRBD2. CDR3 length: 14 residues. Per germline, CDR1 SGDLS and CDR2 YYNGEE. Trimming removed 6 bases from V and 7 bases from J; junction bases left unmatched: 9.

This chain links TRBV11-1 with TRBJ2-1; TRBD2 matches at 9 bases. V lost 1 base, J lost 8 bases, and 15 bases stayed unmatched. The germline gives CDR1 SGHAT, CDR2 FQDESV (reference sequence). The CDR3 runs to 18 residues. DNA of the CDR3: TGTGCCAGCAGCTTAGGGGTGGTGGTAGCGGGAGTAAGCGATGAGCAGTTCTTC. Protein: CASSLGVVVAGVSDEQFF. The whole variable domain, filled in from reference TRBV11-1 and TRBJ2-1, reads EAEVAQSPRYKITEKSQAVAFWCDPISGHATLYWYRQILGQGPELLVQFQDESVVDDSQLPKDRFSAERLKGVDSTLKIQPAELGDSAMYLCASSLGVVVAGVSDEQFFGPGTRLTVL.

In regard to this clonotype: The junction shows a germline mismatch at one end, possibly a read error. The genes are TRBV7-9 and TRBJ2-7; maybe TRBD1 (5 bases). Germline V gene sequence: CDR1 SEHNR, CDR2 FQNEAQ (reference sequence). This CDR3 has 13 amino acids. CDR3 nucleotide sequence: TGTGCCAGCAGCTTAGCAGGGGCCTACGAGAAGTACTTC. Amino acids: CASSLAGAYEKYF.

V usage is TRBV15 and J usage is TRBJ2-1; possibly TRBD1 for D (6 bases). Germline-derived CDR1 and CDR2 are LNHNV and YYDKDF (reference sequence). V was cut by 2 bases and J by 10 bases, with 12 bases left in between. The CDR3 contains 13 residues. CDR3 sequence reads: CATSRTTGNEQFF. In nucleotides, the CDR3 is TGTGCCACCAGCAGAACTACAGGGAACGAGCAGTTCTTC.

This clonotype was counted only a few times. This sequence joins TRBV12-3 or TRBV12-4 and TRBJ1-1, with a weak D call TRBD1 (6 bases). Trimming cost V 6 bases and J 3 bases, with 17 bases left between them. There are 15 residues in the CDR3. The DNA of the CDR3 is TGTGCCAGCAGGATATACGGGGGGCGCGACACTGAAGCTTTCTTT. Its translation: CASRIYGGRDTEAFF.

This chain joins TRBV6-2 or TRBV6-3 and TRBJ1-1; D is ambiguous. The CDR3 loop spans 14 amino acids. V was clipped by 2 bases and J by 1 base, with 8 bases between them. Germline-derived CDR1 and CDR2 are MNHEY and SVGEGT. The CDR3 reads CASSYGTWNTEAFF. The DNA for the CDR3 is TGTGCCAGCAGTTACGGTACCTGGAACACTGAAGCTTTCTTT.

This clonotype has just a few counts. The chain recombines TRBV18 with TRBJ2-2, with D uncertain. V lost 3 bases and J 2 bases, leaving 13 bases between the germline ends. The CDR3 consists of 16 residues. Germline CDR1 and CDR2: KGHSH and LQKENI. CDR3 in amino acids: CASSPRIGLNTGELFF. The CDR3 DNA reads as TGTGCCAGCTCACCCAGGATCGGGCTAAACACCGGGGAGCTGTTTTTT. The entire variable domain, with the rest obtained from reference TRBV18 and TRBJ2-2, is as follows: NAGVMQNPRHLVRRRGQEARLRCSPMKGHSHVYWYRQLPEEGLKFMVYLQKENIIDESGMPKERFSAEFPKEGPSILRIQQVVRGDSAAYFCASSPRIGLNTGELFFGEGSRLTVL.

This clonotype turned up a few times. The chain recombines TRBV21-1 with TRBJ1-3. TRBV21-1 is a pseudogene segment. This CDR3 region has 19 residues. In nucleotides, the CDR3 is TGTGCCAGCAGCAAAGGAAGATCGACGGAGGCGAGCTCTGGAAACACCATATATTTT. The encoded protein is CASSKGRSTEASSGNTIYF.

V gene TRBV20-1 combines with J gene TRBJ2-1; 8 bases match TRBD2. Germline CDR1 and CDR2: DFQATT and SNEGSKA (reference sequence). The ends lost 5 bases at V and 3 bases at J; junction bases unmatched: 6. The CDR3 consists of 14 residues. CDR3 DNA sequence: TGCAGTGCTGTACCGGGACTAGACTACAATGAGCAGTTCTTC. Its translation is CSAVPGLDYNEQFF.

This chain uses TRBV20-1 with TRBJ2-2; the match to TRBD2 covers 11 bases. Per the germline V gene, CDR1 is DFQATT and CDR2 is SNEGSKA (reference sequence). CDR3 size: 15 residues. V lost 6 bases and J lost 3; bases outside the gene matches: 6. CDR3 sequence (DNA): TGCAGTGCCCCCGGGACTAGCGGTTACACCGGGGAGCTGTTTTTT. This gives the protein CSAPGTSGYTGELFF.

This clonotype was seen more than once but under ten times. The chain has TRBV27 and TRBJ1-1; the D is unclear. The V and J ends lost 4 bases and 10 bases respectively, with 16 bases between them. The CDR3 totals 13 residues. Germline CDR1 MNHEY, CDR2 SMNVEV (reference sequence). The CDR3 DNA is TGTGCCAGCAGTTCCCCCGCGGTTCCGAGAGCTTTCTTT. Translation: CASSSPAVPRAFF.

Only a few counts were recorded for this clonotype. This rearrangement joins TRBV20-1 to TRBJ1-5, with TRBD1 as a possible D gene (6 bases). Germline lookup yields CDR1 DFQATT and CDR2 SNEGSKA (reference sequence). Trimming pared 0 bases from V and 6 bases from J, leaving 12 bases between. The CDR3 loop spans 14 amino acids. DNA of the CDR3: TGCAGTGCTAGAGATCGAGGGGGAGTTCAGCCCCAGCATTTT. Translating gives CSARDRGGVQPQHF.

In its sample, this clonotype was seen a few times. The CDR3 coding sequence is TGTGCCAGCAGTGCTGGAGTGAACACTGAAGCTTTCTTT. This encodes CASSAGVNTEAFF. The rearrangement uses TRBV2 and TRBJ1-1; no definite D call. This CDR3 comprises 13 residues. The V and J ends lost 4 bases and 0 bases respectively, with 6 bases between them. Germline V gene lookup returns CDR1 SNHLY and CDR2 FYNNEI.